The source of this T cell receptor (beta chain) is a study of CD8 T cells in ankylosing spondylitis. V lost 1 base to trimming and J lost 7 bases, with 25 bases between them. The CDR3 totals 19 residues. CDR1 and CDR2 (germline): MGHRA, YSYEKL. Each TCR beta library was made by quantitative 5'-RACE that incorporated molecular barcodes. TCRdb processed the 5' RACE reads anew with MiXCR; each CDR3 protein has one entry. The sample includes under 950,000 distinct CDR3 sequences, roughly 20% of them seen just once. General study points: Reports of some motif variants in reactive arthritis synovial fluid and blood predate this one. Characteristic of ankylosing spondylitis blood, it appeared, was a TCR beta motif comprising eight highly homologous variants. Disease-associated clones were reportedly significantly overrepresented in matched ankylosing spondylitis synovial fluid.

This clonotype showed up just a few times. Antigen specificity is unknown. Sequenced material: blood, either unsorted or a sorted T cell fraction (not recorded which). The clonotype was recovered from a male donor with ankylosing spondylitis. The rearrangement links TRBV4-1 to TRBJ2-2; TRBD1 is a possible D gene (5 bases). The CDR3 spells CASSQVTVGWGREGGELFF. The CDR3 DNA reads as TGCGCCAGCAGCCAAGTAACCGTTGGATGGGGCAGGGAAGGCGGGGAGCTGTTTTTT.